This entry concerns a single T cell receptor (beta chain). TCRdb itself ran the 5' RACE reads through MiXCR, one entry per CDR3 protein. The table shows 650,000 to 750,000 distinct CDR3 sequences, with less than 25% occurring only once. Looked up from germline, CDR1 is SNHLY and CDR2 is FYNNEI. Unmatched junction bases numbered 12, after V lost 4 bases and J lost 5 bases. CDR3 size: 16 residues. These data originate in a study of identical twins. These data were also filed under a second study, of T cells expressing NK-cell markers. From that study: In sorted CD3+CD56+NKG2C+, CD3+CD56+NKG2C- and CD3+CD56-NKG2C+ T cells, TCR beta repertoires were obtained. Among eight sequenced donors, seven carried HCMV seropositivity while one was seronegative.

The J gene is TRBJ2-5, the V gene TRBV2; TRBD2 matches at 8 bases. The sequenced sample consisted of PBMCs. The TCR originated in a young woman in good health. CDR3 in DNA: TGTGCCAGCAGTGGAGTAGCGGGAAATACTTGGGAGACCCAGTACTTC. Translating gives CASSGVAGNTWETQYF.